This entry lists 16 T cell receptor beta chains sequenced from one sample in a study of T cells in Graves' hyperthyroidism and ophthalmopathy. Using RNA transcripts as the source, TCR beta CDR3 regions were amplified. TCR CDR3 underwent first-round RT-PCR with the HTBI primer set. One entry per CDR3 protein, called by TCRdb with MiXCR from the multiplex PCR reads. The sample has 400,000 to 600,000 distinct CDR3 sequences, less than 25% seen once; the top ten hold about a quarter. The sample consisted of blood. The receptors stem from a man younger than 30 with Graves' hyperthyroidism.

This clonotype was detected many times. The chain employs TRBV6-5 and TRBJ1-1, with a tentative D call TRBD1 (5 bases). The CDR3 runs to 16 residues. Germline V CDR1 and CDR2: MNHEY, SVGAGI. The V gene lost 8 bases and the J gene lost 6 bases, with 25 bases spanning the gap. CDR3 DNA: TGTGCCAGCGTTGTTGGGGCGCGCAGGCAGGACGCTGAAGCTTTCTTT. Its translation is CASVVGARRQDAEAFF.

In this sample, this clonotype turned up many times. J is TRBJ2-5 and V is TRBV6-5; D is perhaps TRBD1 (5 bases). The CDR3 spans 12 residues. Germline CDR1 MNHEY, CDR2 SVGAGI. The germline V and J ends were trimmed by 6 bases and 3 bases, with 8 bases remaining between them. The CDR3 is CASRTTEETQYF. As DNA, the CDR3 is TGTGCCAGCAGAACGACAGAAGAGACCCAGTACTTC.

The chain employs TRBV7-2 and TRBJ1-2, with D perhaps TRBD1 (5 bases). V lost 5 bases, J lost 6 bases, and 10 bases lay in between. The CDR3 is made up of 12 amino acids. The germline gives CDR1 SGHTA, CDR2 FQGNSA. CDR3 sequence: CASSPEQDGYTF. CDR3 in DNA: TGTGCCAGCAGCCCAGAACAGGATGGCTACACCTTC.

In this sample, this clonotype turned up a few times. The gene calls are TRBV7-9 and TRBJ1-1; possibly TRBD1 for D (6 bases). Germline CDR1 is SEHNR and CDR2 is FQNEAQ (reference sequence). V dropped 3 bases and J dropped 5 bases, with 13 bases sitting between them. This CDR3 is built from 14 residues. The CDR3 nucleotides read TGTGCCAGCAGCTTCGGGCAGGGGAGGACTGAAGCTTTCTTT. Its translation is CASSFGQGRTEAFF.

V gene TRBV6-1 combines with J gene TRBJ1-6; tentatively, D is TRBD1 (6 bases). This CDR3 has 14 residues. V gave up 5 bases and J gave up 6 bases, with 11 bases separating them. CDR1 and CDR2 from the germline V gene are MNHNS and SASEGT. CDR3 in amino acids: CASSSTGINSPLHF. CDR3 in DNA: TGTGCCAGCAGTAGTACAGGGATTAATTCACCCCTCCACTTT.

The chain employs TRBV10-3 and TRBJ2-7, with TRBD1 matching over 10 bases. The length of the CDR3 is 15 residues. With V trimmed by 0 bases and J by 6 bases, 5 bases remained unmatched. CDR1 and CDR2 (germline): ENHRY, SYGVKD. The CDR3 nucleotides read TGTGCCATCAGTGAGTCCGACAGGGGGCGAGGCGAGCAGTACTTC. It is translated as CAISESDRGRGEQYF.

As to this clonotype: Given a much more abundant clone one base away, this may be a read error. The chain is built from TRBV12-3 or TRBV12-4 and TRBJ2-5; TRBD1 aligns across 8 bases. The length of the CDR3 is 16 residues. Trimming removed 6 bases from V and 1 base from J; junction bases left unmatched: 10. Here the CDR3 reads CASSTPPGQAQETQYF. The CDR3 DNA reads as TGTGCCAGCAGCACTCCGCCGGGACAGGCCCAAGAGACCCAGTACTTC.

This clonotype was seen a handful of times. V is TRBV19 and J is TRBJ1-2, with TRBD1 identical over 10 bases. The CDR3 has 13 residues. The germline V gene encodes CDR1 LNHDA and CDR2 SQIVND (reference sequence). V trimming: 7 bases; J trimming: 6 bases; junction bases outside the gene matches: 5. CDR3 DNA: TGTGCCAGTACCCTAGGACAGGGGGATGGCTACACCTTC. Residues: CASTLGQGDGYTF.

The table lists this clonotype with many counts. J is TRBJ2-7 and V is TRBV27; TRBD2 matches at 11 bases. The length of the CDR3 is 16 residues. The V segment lost 0 bases and the J segment 2 bases; nucleotides outside the gene matches: 3. CDR1 is MNHEY and CDR2 is SMNVEV in the germline V gene (reference sequence). The CDR3 DNA sequence: TGTGCCAGCAGTTTATCGACTAGCGGGGTGACCTACGAGCAGTACTTC. Its translation is CASSLSTSGVTYEQYF.

This clonotype was counted many times. This sequence joins TRBV19 and TRBJ2-5; 9 bases map to TRBD2. Per germline, CDR1 LNHDA and CDR2 SQIVND (reference sequence). This CDR3 region has 15 residues. V lost 4 bases and J lost 5; bases outside the gene matches: 8. The chain's CDR3 is CASSTPGLAFETQYF. CDR3 sequence (DNA): TGTGCCAGTAGTACACCGGGACTAGCATTTGAGACCCAGTACTTC.

This clonotype was counted only a few times. The chain employs TRBV6-1 and TRBJ2-4, with D unresolved. Trimming took 3 bases from V and 4 from J, leaving 10 bases between them. This CDR3 spans 14 amino acids. Germline CDR1 MNHNS, CDR2 SASEGT. The CDR3 coding sequence is TGTGCCAGCAGTGAGGGAACATCTAAAAACATTCAGTACTTC. Translation gives CASSEGTSKNIQYF.

This clonotype appeared many times. This sequence joins TRBV28 and TRBJ2-7; D possibly corresponds to TRBD2 (6 bases). This CDR3 has 14 amino acids. Trimming cost V 2 bases and J 5 bases, with 13 bases left between them. CDR1 is MDHEN and CDR2 is SYDVKM in the germline V gene. The CDR3 reads CASSLGGAADEQYF. CDR3 DNA: TGTGCCAGCAGTTTAGGAGGGGCGGCGGACGAGCAGTACTTC.

This clonotype was observed many times. The V gene is TRBV6-1, the J gene TRBJ1-2, with 8 bases lining up with TRBD1. Germline lookup yields CDR1 MNHNS and CDR2 SASEGT. The CDR3 contains 14 residues. Trimming cost V 4 bases and J 9 bases; bases outside gene matches: 10. DNA of the CDR3: TGTGCCAGCAGTGTCGGGACAGGCCTTCGGAGCTACACCTTC. Its translation: CASSVGTGLRSYTF.

In this sample, this clonotype turned up many times. The chain links TRBV10-3 to TRBJ1-5, with a possible D match to TRBD1 (5 bases). The CDR3 totals 15 residues. Germline V gene sequence: CDR1 ENHRY, CDR2 SYGVKD. V was trimmed by 2 bases and J by 0 bases, leaving 8 bases between them. CDR3 coding DNA: TGTGCCATCAGTGAGGGAAGGGGTAGCAATCAGCCCCAGCATTTT. Its protein product is CAISEGRGSNQPQHF.

This clonotype was seen at least ten times. The chain is built from TRBV6-4 and TRBJ2-5; TRBD1 agrees at 10 bases. The V gene end was trimmed by 6 bases and the J gene end by 5 bases; junction bases not matched to a gene: 12. The CDR3 covers 16 residues. The germline CDR1 and CDR2 sequences are MRHNA and SNTAGT. CDR3 in amino acids: CASRASGQGLDETQYF. Written as DNA, the CDR3 is TGTGCCAGCAGAGCCTCGGGACAGGGGCTGGATGAGACCCAGTACTTC.

This chain links TRBV12-3 or TRBV12-4 with TRBJ1-2; the match to TRBD1 covers 10 bases. This CDR3 is 17 amino acids long. V was pared by 4 bases and J by 6 bases, with 14 bases of the junction left unmatched. The CDR3 protein is CASSSSSAGQGIHGYTF. CDR3 in DNA: TGTGCCAGCAGTTCGTCCTCCGCGGGACAGGGGATACATGGCTACACCTTC.